Below, one T cell receptor beta chain is given with its context. One end of the junction fails to match germline, which may point to a read error. The germline V gene has CDR1 ENHRY and CDR2 SYGVKD. This CDR3 region has 16 residues. This record comes from a study of tumor-infiltrating lymphocytes in primary liver carcinoma. Study as a whole: The study included patients who were men and women aged 30 to 69 years.

Priming with a constant-region primer yielded TCR beta cDNA from roughly 500 ng total RNA. For TCR beta, libraries were produced by three nested multiplex PCR rounds using slightly modified ARM-PCR. Running roughly 10 cycles apiece, the first two PCR rounds relied on TRBV1-TRBV30 forward primers together with a C-beta reverse primer. TCRdb used MiXCR to reprocess the multiplex PCR reads, holding one entry per CDR3 protein. The table lists approximately 100,000 distinct CDR3 sequences, around two thirds of them singletons. Co-extraction of RNA and DNA was performed on roughly 17-32 mg of unsorted bulk tissue.

The sample was liver tumor tissue from sampling region 2. The subset is: tumor region T2, inferior pole. This chain connects TRBV10-3 to TRBJ2-1; the match to TRBD1 covers 10 bases. This sequence was found in a woman aged 60-70 years with primary liver carcinoma and hepatitis B virus infection. The CDR3: CSIRTGGVTGYNEQFF. The CDR3 nucleotides are TGTTCCATCAGGACAGGGGGAGTCACAGGCTACAATGAGCAGTTCTTC.